These T cell receptor beta chains were read from a single sample in a study of T cells after yellow fever vaccination. TCRdb re-called the 5' RACE reads with MiXCR, one entry per CDR3 protein. The sample lists under 700,000 distinct CDR3 sequences, approximately 16% occurring once. Sequencing was performed on PBMCs, taken about 5 days after the first yellow fever vaccination. The receptors shown here come from a man in his late teens or twenties who received the YFV17D yellow fever vaccine. Each CDR3 is given with its conserved first and last residue. Each record gives: CDR3 DNA, CDR3 protein, clone size, D gene, V gene, J gene. D genes are given only for firm matches. Size tells how often a clone was seen (once, few, many) or the class of an expanded clone, and some rows leave it out.

DNA: TGCGCCAGCAGCCAACCTTTTCTGGGACAAAACTATGGCTACACCTTC
CDR3: CASSQPFLGQNYGYTF
size: NA
D: NA
V: TRBV4-1
J: TRBJ1-2

DNA: TGTGCCAGCAGAGCAGGGGCGATATCGGAGACCCAGTACTTC
CDR3: CASRAGAISETQYF
size: NA
D: NA
V: TRBV27
J: TRBJ2-5

DNA: TGCGCCAGCAGCCAAGCGGGCGACGGAGGCGAGCAGTACTTC
CDR3: CASSQAGDGGEQYF
size: few
D: NA
V: TRBV4-1
J: TRBJ2-7

DNA: TGTGCCAGCAGCCAAGTCAGCTGGGCCACCGGTGATGAGCAGTTCTTC
CDR3: CASSQVSWATGDEQFF
size: NA
D: NA
V: TRBV3-1
J: TRBJ2-1

DNA: TGTGCCAGCAGCTTTACACAGGGGCCCCTATCACCCCTCCACTTT
CDR3: CASSFTQGPLSPLHF
size: NA
D: TRBD1
V: TRBV6-1
J: TRBJ1-6

DNA: TGTGCCAGCTCACCAGACACTGGCTACACCTTC
CDR3: CASSPDTGYTF
size: NA
D: NA
V: TRBV18
J: TRBJ1-2

DNA: TGTGCCAGCGGGGACCCGGGAACTGAAGCTTTCTTT
CDR3: CASGDPGTEAFF
size: NA
D: NA
V: TRBV7-3
J: TRBJ1-1

DNA: TGCGCCAGCAGCCAGACCGACAGGGCCGACGAGCAGTACTTC
CDR3: CASSQTDRADEQYF
size: NA
D: TRBD1
V: TRBV4-1
J: TRBJ2-7

DNA: TGTGCCAGCAGCCTCACTAGCGGGGGGGCTCCAGATACGCAGTATTTT
CDR3: CASSLTSGGAPDTQYF
size: few
D: TRBD2
V: TRBV6-2/TRBV6-3
J: TRBJ2-3

DNA: TGTGCCAGCAGTTTGGGACATTGGCCCCTCCACTTT
CDR3: CASSLGHWPLHF
size: few
D: NA
V: TRBV6-5
J: TRBJ1-6

DNA: TGCGCCAGCAGTGGAGGCTCGGACGTCGCCGAGCAGTACTTC
CDR3: CASSGGSDVAEQYF
size: NA
D: NA
V: TRBV10-1
J: TRBJ2-7

DNA: TGCGCCAGCAGCCAGGAAACAAGCAATCAGCCCCAGCATTTT
CDR3: CASSQETSNQPQHF
size: NA
D: NA
V: TRBV4-1
J: TRBJ1-5

DNA: TGCGCCAGCAGCCAAATAACAGGGTCGTGGTGGGCTTTCTTT
CDR3: CASSQITGSWWAFF
size: few
D: NA
V: TRBV4-1
J: TRBJ1-1

DNA: TGTGCCAGCAGCTTAGACCGGGCCCATGAGACCCAGTACTTC
CDR3: CASSLDRAHETQYF
size: few
D: NA
V: TRBV7-2
J: TRBJ2-5

DNA: TGCAGCGTTTCTCACCCCCCGGGGGCGGGTACGCAGTATTTT
CDR3: CSVSHPPGAGTQYF
size: NA
D: NA
V: TRBV29-1
J: TRBJ2-3

DNA: TGTGCCAGCGGAAAATCCAGGGGACGTCCTTCGAACACTGAAGCTTTCTTT
CDR3: CASGKSRGRPSNTEAFF
size: few
D: NA
V: TRBV7-8
J: TRBJ1-1

DNA: TGTGCCAGCAGAACCGGGGACAGGGTGTTACAGCCCCAGCATTTT
CDR3: CASRTGDRVLQPQHF
size: NA
D: TRBD1
V: TRBV28
J: TRBJ1-5

DNA: TGTGCCTCGAAAGGGGGGGGTGGGTCAGATACGCAGTATTTT
CDR3: CASKGGGGSDTQYF
size: NA
D: NA
V: TRBV30
J: TRBJ2-3

DNA: TGCAGTGCTCCTCGGCCCCCTGCTGTTACGCAGTATTTT
CDR3: CSAPRPPAVTQYF
size: many
D: NA
V: TRBV20-1
J: TRBJ2-3

DNA: TGTGCCAGCAGTGAAGCGCTCTGGACTGAAGCTTTCTTT
CDR3: CASSEALWTEAFF
size: NA
D: NA
V: TRBV2
J: TRBJ1-1

DNA: TGTGCCAGCAGCTTCGTAGGGGGACAGGGCGAAGTATGGAATGAGCAGTTCTTC
CDR3: CASSFVGGQGEVWNEQFF
size: NA
D: TRBD1
V: TRBV11-2
J: TRBJ2-1

DNA: TGTGCCAGCAGCTCGCTGAGAGGCACAGATACGCAGTATTTT
CDR3: CASSSLRGTDTQYF
size: few
D: NA
V: TRBV7-2
J: TRBJ2-3

DNA: TGTGCCATCAGTGACCCCACACAGAACACTGAAGCTTTCTTT
CDR3: CAISDPTQNTEAFF
size: NA
D: NA
V: TRBV10-3
J: TRBJ1-1

DNA: TGTGCCAGCAGCTTAGGGGGGAGCGCAGATACGCAGTATTTT
CDR3: CASSLGGSADTQYF
size: few
D: NA
V: TRBV7-3
J: TRBJ2-3

DNA: TGTGCCAGCAGCTTAGGGGAAGGGGGCGGCACTGAAGCTTTCTTT
CDR3: CASSLGEGGGTEAFF
size: many
D: TRBD1
V: TRBV11-2
J: TRBJ1-1

DNA: TGCAGTGCCCCGAGGGGGTCCCCGTTGAACACTGAAGCTTTCTTT
CDR3: CSAPRGSPLNTEAFF
size: few
D: NA
V: TRBV20-1
J: TRBJ1-1

DNA: TGCGCCAGCAGCCAAGCAACCACATATAACTATGGCTACACCTTC
CDR3: CASSQATTYNYGYTF
size: NA
D: NA
V: TRBV4-3
J: TRBJ1-2

DNA: TGTGCCAGCAGCGGAGCAGCTAACTATGGCTACACCTTC
CDR3: CASSGAANYGYTF
size: few
D: NA
V: TRBV7-9
J: TRBJ1-2

DNA: TGTGCCAGCAGTGGAGGGCGGGGGGTCGGACTGCAAGAGACCCAGTACTTC
CDR3: CASSGGRGVGLQETQYF
size: few
D: TRBD2
V: TRBV2
J: TRBJ2-5

DNA: TGCGCCAGCAGCCACTCTTTTGGGGGGGGAGGCTACACCTTC
CDR3: CASSHSFGGGGYTF
size: few
D: NA
V: TRBV4-1
J: TRBJ1-2

DNA: TGTGCCAGTAGCGACAGGGCGGACTACGAGCAGTACTTC
CDR3: CASSDRADYEQYF
size: NA
D: TRBD1
V: TRBV19
J: TRBJ2-7

DNA: TGCGCCAGCAGCTTGGCAGGGCACGTCTACACTGAAGCTTTCTTT
CDR3: CASSLAGHVYTEAFF
size: few
D: NA
V: TRBV5-1
J: TRBJ1-1

DNA: TGTGCCAGCAGCCACCCGGGACAGAAAGAGACCCAGTACTTC
CDR3: CASSHPGQKETQYF
size: NA
D: TRBD1
V: TRBV5-6
J: TRBJ2-5

DNA: TGTGCCATCAGTGACAGGCAGGGTAGCAATCAGCCCCAGCATTTT
CDR3: CAISDRQGSNQPQHF
size: NA
D: NA
V: TRBV10-3
J: TRBJ1-5

DNA: TGCAGTGCGCCGAATATGGGTGGCTACACCTTC
CDR3: CSAPNMGGYTF
size: few
D: NA
V: TRBV20-1
J: TRBJ1-2

DNA: TGTGCCAGCAGCAAAGAAATTTGGGCTTACAATGAGCAGTTCTTC
CDR3: CASSKEIWAYNEQFF
size: NA
D: NA
V: TRBV21-1
J: TRBJ2-1

DNA: TGTGCCTGGACCCCTTGGGACAGGGAGTACGAGCAGTACTTC
CDR3: CAWTPWDREYEQYF
size: few
D: TRBD1
V: TRBV30
J: TRBJ2-7

DNA: TGCAGTGCTCCAATCAGCTCCTATAATTCACCCCTCCACTTT
CDR3: CSAPISSYNSPLHF
size: few
D: NA
V: TRBV20-1
J: TRBJ1-6

DNA: TGTGCCAGCAGGGTGTCGGGATCGAACACTGAAGCTTTCTTT
CDR3: CASRVSGSNTEAFF
size: many
D: NA
V: TRBV12-3/TRBV12-4
J: TRBJ1-1

DNA: TGTGCCAGCAGCCAACCGTCCTCGGGCGGCACAGATACGCAGTATTTT
CDR3: CASSQPSSGGTDTQYF
size: few
D: NA
V: TRBV7-2
J: TRBJ2-3